This T cell receptor beta chain was obtained from a study of T cell responses to AZD1222 COVID-19 vaccine. The CDR3 has 15 amino acids. V dropped 7 bases and J dropped 3 bases, with 17 bases sitting between them. Germline CDR1 reads SGHVS; CDR2 reads FNYEAQ. With regard to this clone: What it binds is unknown.

Study-wide points: White British ancestry dominated among donors, who included more females, and clonal diversity was possibly underestimated. The span of vaccine-associated CD4 TCRs extended across spike, with dominance at 160-218 and 743-854. Nearly half of unique spike-specific TCRs reportedly avoided B.1.351 and B.1.1.7 mutated regions.

Profiled with immunoSEQ multiplex PCR; TCRdb holds only in-frame clones, not every one. This sample yields about 120,000 clones, of which 85% to 90% are seen a single time; 20% to 25% belongs to the top ten. This clonotype was obtained from an adult in good health. The sequencing used peripheral blood, collected on day 0 of AZD1222 vaccination. This chain uses TRBV7-6 with TRBJ2-3, with a weak D call TRBD2 (7 bases). The CDR3 is CASTQSGGGTDTQYF. As DNA, the CDR3 is TGTGCCAGCACCCAATCGGGGGGCGGGACAGATACGCAGTATTTT.